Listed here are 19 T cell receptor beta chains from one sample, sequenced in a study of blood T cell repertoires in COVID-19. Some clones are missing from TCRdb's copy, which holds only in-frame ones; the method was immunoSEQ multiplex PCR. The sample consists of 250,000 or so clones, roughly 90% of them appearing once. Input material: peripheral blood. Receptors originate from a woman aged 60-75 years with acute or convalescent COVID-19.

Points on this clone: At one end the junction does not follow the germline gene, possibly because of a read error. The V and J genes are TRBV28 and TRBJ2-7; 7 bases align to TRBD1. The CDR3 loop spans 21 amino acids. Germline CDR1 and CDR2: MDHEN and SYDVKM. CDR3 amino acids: CASILIYGSRCPDRLSYEQYF. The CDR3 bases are TGTGCCAGCATTTTAATTTATGGGAGCCGTTGCCCGGACAGGTTGTCCTACGAGCAGTACTTC.

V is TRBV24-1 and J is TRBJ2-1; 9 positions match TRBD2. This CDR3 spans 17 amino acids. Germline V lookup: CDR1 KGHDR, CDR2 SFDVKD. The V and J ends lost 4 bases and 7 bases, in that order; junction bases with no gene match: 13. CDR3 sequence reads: CATSDQRRGGRGNEQFF. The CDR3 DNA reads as TGTGCCACCAGTGACCAAAGGCGTGGCGGGAGGGGAAATGAGCAGTTCTTC.

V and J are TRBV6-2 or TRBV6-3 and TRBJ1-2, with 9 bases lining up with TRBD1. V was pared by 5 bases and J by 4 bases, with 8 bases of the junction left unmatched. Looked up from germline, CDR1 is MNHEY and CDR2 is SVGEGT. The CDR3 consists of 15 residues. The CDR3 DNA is TGTGCCAGCAGTGACCCGGGACAGGGAGTCTATGGCTACACCTTC. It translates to CASSDPGQGVYGYTF.

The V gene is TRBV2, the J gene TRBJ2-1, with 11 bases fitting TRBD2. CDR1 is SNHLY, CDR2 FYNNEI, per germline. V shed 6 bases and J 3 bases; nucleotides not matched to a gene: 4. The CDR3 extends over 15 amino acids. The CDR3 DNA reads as TGTGCCAGCAGCGGGACTAGCGGTTACTACAATGAGCAGTTCTTC. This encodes CASSGTSGYYNEQFF. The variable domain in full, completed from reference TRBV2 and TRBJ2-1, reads EPEVTQTPSHQVTQMGQEVILRCVPISNHLYFYWYRQILGQKVEFLVSFYNNEISEKSEIFDDQFSVERPDGSNFTLKIRSTKLEDSAMYFCASSGTSGYYNEQFFGPGTRLTVL.

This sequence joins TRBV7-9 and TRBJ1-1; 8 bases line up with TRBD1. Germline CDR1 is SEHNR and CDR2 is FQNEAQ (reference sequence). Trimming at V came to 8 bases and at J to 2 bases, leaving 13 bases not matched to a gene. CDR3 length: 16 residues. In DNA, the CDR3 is TGTGCCAGCGCGACGCCGGGACAGGCAAAAAACACTGAAGCTTTCTTT. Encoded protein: CASATPGQAKNTEAFF.

The CDR3 nucleotides read TGTGCCTGGAGTGCGAACGGACATATTAATGAAAAACTGTTTTTT. Its protein product is CAWSANGHINEKLFF. The V call is TRBV30, the J call TRBJ1-4, with a weak D call TRBD1 (5 bases). Looked up from germline, CDR1 is GTSNPN and CDR2 is SVGIG (reference sequence). This CDR3 region has 15 residues. V lost 1 base and J lost 4, with 13 bases in between.

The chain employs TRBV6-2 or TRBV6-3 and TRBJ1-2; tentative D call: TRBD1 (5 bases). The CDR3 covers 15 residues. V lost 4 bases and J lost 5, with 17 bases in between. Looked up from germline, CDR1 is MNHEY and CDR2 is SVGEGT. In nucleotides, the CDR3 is TGTGCCAGCAGTTCGGGAGGGGACGTTCCTTATGGCTACACCTTC. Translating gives CASSSGGDVPYGYTF.

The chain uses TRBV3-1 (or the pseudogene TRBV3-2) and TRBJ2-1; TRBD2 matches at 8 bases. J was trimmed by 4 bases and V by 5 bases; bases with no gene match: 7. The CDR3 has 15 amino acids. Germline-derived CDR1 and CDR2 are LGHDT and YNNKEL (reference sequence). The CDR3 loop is CASSAGTRGYNEQFF. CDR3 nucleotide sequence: TGTGCCAGCAGCGCTGGGACTAGGGGGTACAATGAGCAGTTCTTC.

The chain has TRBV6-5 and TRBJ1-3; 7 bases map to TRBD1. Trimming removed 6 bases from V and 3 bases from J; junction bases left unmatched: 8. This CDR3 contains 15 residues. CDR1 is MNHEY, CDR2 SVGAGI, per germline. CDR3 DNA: TGTGCCAGCAGCCCGGGACAGCGACGTGGAAACACCATATATTTT. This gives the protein CASSPGQRRGNTIYF.

CDR3 loop: CASSPSRAETQYF. The CDR3 nucleotides are TGTGCCAGCAGCCCCTCTAGAGCGGAGACCCAGTACTTC. This chain joins TRBV9 and TRBJ2-5; D gene ambiguous. CDR3 length equals 13 residues. Between the trimmed V and J ends, which lost 4 bases and 5 bases, there was a span of 12 bases. CDR1 is SGDLS and CDR2 is YYNGEE in the germline V gene.

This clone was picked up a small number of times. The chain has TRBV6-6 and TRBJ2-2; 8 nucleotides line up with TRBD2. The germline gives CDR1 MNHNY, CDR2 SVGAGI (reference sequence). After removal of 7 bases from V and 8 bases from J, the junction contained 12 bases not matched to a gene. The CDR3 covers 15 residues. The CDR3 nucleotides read TGTGCCAGCATCGGCGGGGGGACCCTCGGAGGGGAGCTGTTTTTT. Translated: CASIGGGTLGGELFF.

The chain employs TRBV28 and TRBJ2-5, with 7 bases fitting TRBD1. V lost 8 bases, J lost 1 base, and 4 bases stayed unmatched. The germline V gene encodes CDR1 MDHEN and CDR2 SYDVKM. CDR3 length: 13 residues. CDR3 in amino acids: CASSGTVQETQYF. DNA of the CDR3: TGTGCCAGCTCCGGGACAGTCCAAGAGACCCAGTACTTC. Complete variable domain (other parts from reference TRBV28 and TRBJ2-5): DVKVTQSSRYLVKRTGEKVFLECVQDMDHENMFWYRQDPGLGLRLIYFSYDVKMKEKGDIPEGYSVSREKKERFSLILESASTNQTSMYLCASSGTVQETQYFGPGTRLLVL.

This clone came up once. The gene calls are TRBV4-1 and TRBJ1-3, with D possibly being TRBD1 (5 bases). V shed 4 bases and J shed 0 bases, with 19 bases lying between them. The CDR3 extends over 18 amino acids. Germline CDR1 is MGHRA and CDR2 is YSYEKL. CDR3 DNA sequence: TGCGCCAGCAGCCCTTTTAGGGGATCCATTACCTCTGGAAACACCATATATTTT. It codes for CASSPFRGSITSGNTIYF.

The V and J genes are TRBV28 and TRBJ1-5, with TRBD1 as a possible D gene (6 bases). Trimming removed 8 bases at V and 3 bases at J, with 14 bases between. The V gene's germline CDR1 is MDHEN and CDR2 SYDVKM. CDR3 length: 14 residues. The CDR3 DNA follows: TGTGCCAGCCAAAGGGGGGGGGCCAATCAGCCCCAGCATTTT. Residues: CASQRGGANQPQHF.

CDR3 DNA sequence: TGTGCCAGTAGGGACTGGGTAGGGGGCGCCACGGCTTTCTTT. Amino acids: CASRDWVGGATAFF. The chain links TRBV19 to TRBJ1-1, with TRBD1 identical over 7 bases. The V and J ends lost 6 bases and 11 bases, in that order; junction bases with no gene match: 15. The CDR3 loop spans 14 amino acids. Germline V gene data show CDR1 as LNHDA and CDR2 as SQIVND (reference sequence).

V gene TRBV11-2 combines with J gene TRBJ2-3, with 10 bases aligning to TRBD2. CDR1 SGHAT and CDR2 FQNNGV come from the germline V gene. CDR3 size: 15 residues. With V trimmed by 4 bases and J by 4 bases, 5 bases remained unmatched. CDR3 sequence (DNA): TGTGCCAGCAGCTGGAGCGGGGGGGCAGCAGATACGCAGTATTTT. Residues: CASSWSGGAADTQYF.

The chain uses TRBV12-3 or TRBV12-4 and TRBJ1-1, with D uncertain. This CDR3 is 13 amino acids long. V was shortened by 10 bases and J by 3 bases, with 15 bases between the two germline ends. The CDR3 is CATEQTQDTEAFF. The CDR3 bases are TGTGCCACGGAACAGACGCAGGACACTGAAGCTTTCTTT.

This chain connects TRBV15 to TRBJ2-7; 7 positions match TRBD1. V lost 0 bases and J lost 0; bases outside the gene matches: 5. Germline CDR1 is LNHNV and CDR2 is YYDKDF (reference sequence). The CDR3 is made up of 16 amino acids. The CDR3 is CATSRDGRTGSYEQYF. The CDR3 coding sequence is TGTGCCACCAGCAGAGATGGCCGGACAGGCTCCTACGAGCAGTACTTC.

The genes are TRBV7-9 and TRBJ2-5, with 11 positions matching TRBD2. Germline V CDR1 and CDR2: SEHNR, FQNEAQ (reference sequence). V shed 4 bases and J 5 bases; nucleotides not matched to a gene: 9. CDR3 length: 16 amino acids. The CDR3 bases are TGTGCCAGCAGCTCCCTAATAGCGGGAGGGGGTGAGACCCAGTACTTC. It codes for CASSSLIAGGGETQYF. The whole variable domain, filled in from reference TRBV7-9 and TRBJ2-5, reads DTGVSQNPRHKITKRGQNVTFRCDPISEHNRLYWYRQTLGQGPEFLTYFQNEAQLEKSRLLSDRFSAERPKGSFSTLEIQRTEQGDSAMYLCASSSLIAGGGETQYFGPGTRLLVL.